Shown below are 25 T cell receptor beta chains from a single sample sequenced in a study of blood T cell repertoires in COVID-19. The method was immunoSEQ multiplex PCR; TCRdb's version includes in-frame clones alone and lacks a portion of them. The sample consists of over 150,000 clones, around three quarters of them appearing once. Sequencing was done on a sample of peripheral blood. The receptors here all came from a man between 60 and 70 years old with acute or convalescent COVID-19.

The chain has TRBV6-2 or TRBV6-3 and TRBJ1-3; no reliable D call. V was trimmed by 4 bases and J by 2 bases, leaving 6 bases between them. In germline, CDR1 is MNHEY, CDR2 SVGEGT. The CDR3 is 13 residues long. The CDR3 DNA reads as TGTGCCAGCAGTTCTTCCCCTGGAAACACCATATATTTT. Protein sequence: CASSSSPGNTIYF.

The rearrangement joins TRBV24-1 to TRBJ1-1; D is unresolved. This CDR3 has 14 residues. Germline V gene data show CDR1 as KGHDR and CDR2 as SFDVKD. Trimming removed 5 bases from V and 0 bases from J, with 9 bases in between. Here the CDR3 DNA reads TGTGCCACCAGTGCCGTGGAGATGAACACTGAAGCTTTCTTT. It translates to CATSAVEMNTEAFF.

The chain has TRBV4-1 and TRBJ2-3, with D possibly TRBD2 on 5 matching bases. Trimming removed 0 bases at V and 3 bases at J, with 10 bases between. The germline V gene encodes CDR1 MGHRA and CDR2 YSYEKL. The CDR3 consists of 15 residues. DNA for the CDR3: TGCGCCAGCAGCCAAGAGGGTCCGGGAACAGATACGCAGTATTTT. It encodes CASSQEGPGTDTQYF.

About this clone itself: The same CDR3 is also encoded by other DNA sequences in this sample. The V and J genes are TRBV5-5 and TRBJ1-2; D call uncertain. The germline V gene has CDR1 SGHKS and CDR2 YYEKEE (reference sequence). V gave up 0 bases and J gave up 2 bases, with 5 bases separating them. The CDR3 length is 13 residues. CDR3 bases: TGTGCCAGCAGCTTGGGGCAAAACTATGGCTACACCTTC. Its translation is CASSLGQNYGYTF. The entire variable domain, with the rest obtained from reference TRBV5-5 and TRBJ1-2, is as follows: DAGVTQSPTHLIKTRGQQVTLRCSPISGHKSVSWYQQVLGQGPQFIFQYYEKEERGRGNFPDRFSARQFPNYSSELNVNALLLGDSALYLCASSLGQNYGYTFGSGTRLTVV.

The chain recombines TRBV6-1 with TRBJ1-1, with 7 bases that match TRBD1. This CDR3 has 12 residues. Germline V CDR1 and CDR2: MNHNS, SASEGT. J gave up 6 bases and V 8 bases, and 6 bases lay outside the gene matches. The CDR3 sequence: CASGATGSEAFF. In DNA, the CDR3 is TGTGCCAGCGGCGCGACAGGGTCTGAAGCTTTCTTT.

The genes are TRBV6-5 and TRBJ1-2, with 12 bases fitting TRBD1. The V gene end was trimmed by 0 bases and the J gene end by 7 bases; junction bases not matched to a gene: 6. CDR1 and CDR2 (germline): MNHEY, SVGAGI. The CDR3 contains 16 residues. The CDR3 sequence is CASSYSGTGGAFGYTF. The CDR3 coding sequence is TGTGCCAGCAGTTACTCAGGGACAGGGGGCGCCTTTGGCTACACCTTC.

The chain recombines TRBV9 with TRBJ2-5, with 7 bases that match TRBD1. Losses at the gene ends were 4 bases for V and 2 bases for J; bases not matched to a gene: 8. The CDR3 covers 15 residues. Germline loops: CDR1 SGDLS, CDR2 YYNGEE. The CDR3 DNA reads as TGTGCCAGCAGCCCCGGACAGGCTGCTCAAGAGACCCAGTACTTC. Translated: CASSPGQAAQETQYF.

The V gene is TRBV5-8, the J gene TRBJ1-5; unclear D gene. With 0 bases removed from V and 0 bases from J, the gap between germline ends came to 10 bases. The germline V gene has CDR1 SGHTS and CDR2 YDEGEE. There are 16 residues in the CDR3. CDR3 in DNA: TGTGCCAGCAGCTTGGAGGCAGGCTATAGCAATCAGCCCCAGCATTTT. It specifies CASSLEAGYSNQPQHF.

This clone was seen only once. The chain links TRBV2 to TRBJ2-2; 10 bases map to TRBD2. Germline V gives CDR1 SNHLY, CDR2 FYNNEI. The CDR3 length is 15 residues. The V and J ends lost 5 bases and 6 bases, in that order; junction bases with no gene match: 6. The CDR3 DNA sequence: TGTGCCAGCAGTCGGTCCGGGACTAGCGCCGGGGAGCTGTTTTTT. Translation: CASSRSGTSAGELFF. The whole variable domain, remainder taken from reference TRBV2 and TRBJ2-2, is EPEVTQTPSHQVTQMGQEVILRCVPISNHLYFYWYRQILGQKVEFLVSFYNNEISEKSEIFDDQFSVERPDGSNFTLKIRSTKLEDSAMYFCASSRSGTSAGELFFGEGSRLTVL.

This chain connects TRBV5-6 to TRBJ2-7, with D maybe TRBD1 (6 bases). Per the germline V gene, CDR1 is SGHDT and CDR2 is YYEEEE. This CDR3 is 13 amino acids long. V was pared by 3 bases and J by 5 bases, with 12 bases between. CDR3 in amino acids: CASSSTGINEQYF. In nucleotides, the CDR3 is TGTGCCAGCAGCTCCACAGGGATCAACGAGCAGTACTTC.

This chain links TRBV6-2 or TRBV6-3 with TRBJ1-5, with 8 bases identical to TRBD1. Germline values: CDR1 MNHEY, CDR2 SVGEGT. The junction had 10 bases not matched to a gene; V was cut back by 5 bases and J by 4 bases. CDR3 length: 16 amino acids. The CDR3: CASSLTGAGKNQPQHF. The DNA of the CDR3 is TGTGCCAGCAGTCTGACAGGGGCGGGAAAGAATCAGCCCCAGCATTTT.

The gene calls are TRBV15 and TRBJ2-1, with a possible D match to TRBD2 (7 bases). Germline V CDR1 and CDR2: LNHNV, YYDKDF (reference sequence). V lost 5 bases and J 7 bases, leaving 18 bases between the germline ends. This CDR3 spans 15 amino acids. The CDR3 bases are TGTGCCACCAGCCCAGGTAGGGGGGGTGTGAATGAGCAGTTCTTC. Residues: CATSPGRGGVNEQFF.

The J gene is TRBJ1-2, the V gene TRBV6-6, with D possibly being TRBD1 (6 bases). The CDR3 has 15 residues. V lost 0 bases and J lost 1, with 9 bases in between. Germline V gene sequence: CDR1 MNHNY, CDR2 SVGAGI (reference sequence). In DNA form, the CDR3 reads TGTGCCAGCAGTTACTCCGACAGGAATAACTATGGCTACACCTTC. Its protein product is CASSYSDRNNYGYTF.

The rearrangement uses TRBV4-1 and TRBJ1-5, with D unresolved. Germline V gives CDR1 MGHRA, CDR2 YSYEKL. There are 17 residues in the CDR3. The V gene lost 7 bases and the J gene lost 7 bases, with 26 bases spanning the gap. CDR3 loop: CASNPSAQRLNDQPQHF. The CDR3 DNA reads TGCGCCAGCAACCCCTCAGCTCAGAGGCTAAACGACCAGCCCCAGCATTTT.

V is TRBV4-2 and J is TRBJ1-3, with a weak D call TRBD1 (6 bases). Germline loops: CDR1 LGHNA, CDR2 YNFKEQ. V lost 0 bases, J lost 4 bases, and 13 bases lay in between. The CDR3 contains 16 residues. The DNA for the CDR3 is TGTGCCAGCAGCCAAGATTTTGAGGGGGTCGGAAACACCATATATTTT. Its protein is CASSQDFEGVGNTIYF.

The chain links TRBV4-2 to TRBJ2-3, with 11 nucleotides matching TRBD2. Germline V gene data show CDR1 as LGHNA and CDR2 as YNFKEQ. The CDR3 runs 18 residues. V lost 3 bases and J lost 2; bases outside the gene matches: 10. The CDR3 DNA is TGTGCCAGCAGCCATGATGGGCTAGCGGGGGGTCCCACAGATACGCAGTATTTT. This encodes CASSHDGLAGGPTDTQYF.

V and J are TRBV7-3 and TRBJ2-3; 13 bases align to TRBD2. The CDR3 is 20 residues long. CDR1 is SGHTA, CDR2 FQGTGA, per germline. J was trimmed by 2 bases and V by 0 bases; bases with no gene match: 11. The CDR3 loop reads CASSLTGGLAGVSLTDTQYF. CDR3 in DNA: TGTGCCAGCAGCTTAACGGGAGGACTAGCGGGGGTCTCCCTCACAGATACGCAGTATTTT.

This chain uses TRBV15 with TRBJ2-1; D is unclear. CDR1 is LNHNV and CDR2 is YYDKDF in the germline V gene (reference sequence). V lost 3 bases and J 4 bases, leaving 16 bases between the germline ends. The CDR3 runs to 16 residues. CDR3 in amino acids: CATSREVAPRYNEQFF. CDR3 nucleotide sequence: TGTGCCACCAGCAGGGAAGTTGCCCCGCGGTACAATGAGCAGTTCTTC.

The rearrangement uses TRBV9 and TRBJ2-2, with a possible D match to TRBD2 (6 bases). Germline CDR1 SGDLS, CDR2 YYNGEE. The V and J ends lost 6 bases and 0 bases respectively, with 12 bases between them. This CDR3 contains 15 residues. As DNA, the CDR3 is TGTGCCAGCATGGACGGGGGTGCGAACACCGGGGAGCTGTTTTTT. This codes for CASMDGGANTGELFF.

The chain couples TRBV19 to TRBJ1-1; 7 nucleotides align to TRBD1. This CDR3 region has 13 residues. Germline V gives CDR1 LNHDA, CDR2 SQIVND (reference sequence). Germline trimming cut 6 bases from V and 5 bases from J; bases unmatched to any gene: 6. The CDR3 DNA is TGTGCCAGTAGCGGGAAGACAGGGACTGAAGCTTTCTTT. Residues: CASSGKTGTEAFF. Full variable domain (outside the CDR3, taken from reference TRBV19 and TRBJ1-1): DGGITQSPKYLFRKEGQNVTLSCEQNLNHDAMYWYRQDPGQGLRLIYYSQIVNDFQKGDIAEGYSVSREKKESFPLTVTSAQKNPTAFYLCASSGKTGTEAFFGQGTRLTVV.

V gene TRBV2 combines with J gene TRBJ1-1; maybe TRBD1 (5 bases). There are 13 residues in the CDR3. Trimming removed 6 bases at V and 0 bases at J, with 8 bases between. Germline loops: CDR1 SNHLY, CDR2 FYNNEI. CDR3 sequence (DNA): TGTGCCAGCAGGGGGGGAGTGAACACTGAAGCTTTCTTT. Amino acid sequence: CASRGGVNTEAFF.

CDR3 DNA: TGCAGCGTGGAGGGGGGGCTAGATACGCAGTATTTT. Protein sequence: CSVEGGLDTQYF. This chain joins TRBV29-1 and TRBJ2-3, with D maybe TRBD2 (7 bases). The V and J ends lost 6 bases and 5 bases respectively, with 12 bases between them. The CDR3 totals 12 residues. Germline V gene sequence: CDR1 SQVTM, CDR2 ANQGSEA.

V is TRBV2 and J is TRBJ2-7; TRBD2 is a possible D gene (6 bases). The germline gives CDR1 SNHLY, CDR2 FYNNEI. This CDR3 spans 11 amino acids. The V end was cut by 4 bases, the J end by 13 bases, with 14 bases between. CDR3 coding DNA: TGTGCCAGCAGTGCCGAGGGACTGAACTACTTC. It encodes CASSAEGLNYF.

The V and J genes are TRBV7-2 and TRBJ1-5; D not certain. V lost 5 bases, J lost 5 bases, and 10 bases lay in between. This CDR3 is 13 amino acids long. Germline lookup yields CDR1 SGHTA and CDR2 FQGNSA. CDR3 in DNA: TGTGCCAGCAGCCTGAAACGGGATCAGCCCCAGCATTTT. The encoded protein is CASSLKRDQPQHF.

This clone was seen only a few times. CDR3 coding DNA: TGTGCCAGTACTGGACAGATCAAGGGTGGCTACACCTTC. Its protein is CASTGQIKGGYTF. The chain recombines TRBV19 with TRBJ1-2, with a tentative D call TRBD1 (6 bases). CDR3 length equals 13 residues. V was shortened by 7 bases and J by 7 bases, with 16 bases between the two germline ends. Germline V gives CDR1 LNHDA, CDR2 SQIVND (reference sequence).